Listed here are 9 T cell receptor beta chains from one sample, sequenced in a study of cytomegalovirus exposure and HLA in healthy donors. Amplification used 60 Vbeta primers and 13 Jbeta primers. Repertoires were generated with immunoSEQ multiplex PCR, while TCRdb's copy carries only in-frame clones and drops some. Its listing shows about 140,000 clones. Sequencing used PBMCs. All receptors derive from a male donor in good health and CMV-seronegative.

In DNA form, the CDR3 reads TGTGCCAGCAGTTACGTCACTAGGCCCCCCTACAATGAGCAGTTCTTC. This gives the protein CASSYVTRPPYNEQFF. The rearrangement links TRBV6-5 to TRBJ2-1; possible D gene TRBD2, 5 bases. Trimming took off 2 bases at V and 2 bases at J, with 13 bases between the two ends. This CDR3 is built from 16 residues. Germline values: CDR1 MNHEY, CDR2 SVGAGI.

The J gene is TRBJ2-2, the V gene TRBV11-3, with D unclear. Germline loops: CDR1 SGHNT, CDR2 YENEEA. This CDR3 is built from 14 residues. The germline V and J ends were trimmed by 3 bases and 6 bases, with 11 bases remaining between them. The CDR3 DNA is TGTGCCAGCAGCTTTTTTGGCAGGCCCGGGGAGCTGTTTTTT. Translated, it gives CASSFFGRPGELFF.

CDR3 nucleotide sequence: TGTGCCAGCAGCTTAGAGGGGGGGCGCGGGGGCTACACCTTC. Protein: CASSLEGGRGGYTF. The rearrangement joins TRBV7-9 to TRBJ1-2; possible D gene TRBD1, 6 bases. This CDR3 is 14 amino acids long. V lost 1 base and J lost 8, with 14 bases in between. The germline V gene has CDR1 SEHNR and CDR2 FQNEAQ (reference sequence). Together with reference TRBV7-9 and TRBJ1-2, the CDR3 gives the full variable domain: DTGVSQNPRHKITKRGQNVTFRCDPISEHNRLYWYRQTLGQGPEFLTYFQNEAQLEKSRLLSDRFSAERPKGSFSTLEIQRTEQGDSAMYLCASSLEGGRGGYTFGSGTRLTVV.

J is TRBJ2-7 and V is TRBV6-5; D is possibly TRBD2 (6 bases). The V gene's germline CDR1 is MNHEY and CDR2 SVGAGI. The V end was cut by 1 base, the J end by 2 bases, with 12 bases between. The CDR3 runs 15 residues. This CDR3 reads CASSYFGGGPYEQYF. The CDR3, as DNA: TGTGCCAGCAGTTACTTCGGGGGAGGTCCCTACGAGCAGTACTTC.

This chain joins TRBV5-6 and TRBJ2-7; D possibly corresponds to TRBD1 (5 bases). There are 15 residues in the CDR3. V lost 0 bases and J 6 bases, leaving 16 bases between the germline ends. Germline CDR1 and CDR2: SGHDT and YYEEEE. Here the CDR3 reads CASSLANNLGLEQYF. In DNA, the CDR3 is TGTGCCAGCAGCTTGGCCAATAACTTGGGGCTCGAGCAGTACTTC.

The gene calls are TRBV7-8 and TRBJ1-1; D is undetermined. V lost 1 base, J lost 1 base, and 10 bases lay in between. This CDR3 region has 15 residues. The germline V gene has CDR1 SGHVS and CDR2 FQNEAQ. The chain's CDR3 is CASSLDLSANTEAFF. The CDR3 DNA follows: TGTGCCAGCAGCTTAGATTTAAGCGCGAACACTGAAGCTTTCTTT.

The chain has TRBV5-6 and TRBJ1-6; 7 positions match TRBD1. Germline CDR1 SGHDT, CDR2 YYEEEE. V was pared by 4 bases and J by 7 bases, with 11 bases of the junction left unmatched. The CDR3 consists of 16 residues. The CDR3 loop reads CASSATGVPQNSPLHF. Here the CDR3 DNA reads TGTGCCAGCAGCGCTACAGGGGTCCCCCAAAATTCACCCCTCCACTTT.

The chain carries TRBV6-5 and TRBJ1-4; a weak D match, TRBD1 (6 bases). Per germline, CDR1 MNHEY and CDR2 SVGAGI. The CDR3 runs to 15 residues. Trimming pared 6 bases from V and 7 bases from J, leaving 18 bases between. CDR3 nucleotide sequence: TGTGCCAGCAGGGGAGGGGGAGAAGGCGGTGAAAAACTGTTTTTT. It yields the protein CASRGGGEGGEKLFF.

With respect to this clone: The junction shows a germline mismatch at one end, possibly a read error. The chain links TRBV7-8 to TRBJ1-2, with TRBD1 matching 8 bases. CDR3 length: 13 residues. From germline, CDR1 is SGHVS and CDR2 FQNEAQ. The CDR3 spells CASSPYDGQGMRF. CDR3 bases: TGTGCCAGCAGCCCGTATGACGGACAGGGTATGCGGTTC.